This T cell receptor (beta chain) was captured in a study of human T cells and chemical hapten exposure. At the level of the study: Subjects had 2% DPC placed on around 2 cm by around 2 cm of upper inner arm skin for sensitization. Patch tests of 0.01% DPC on the upper back were read at 6 days. Small discrepancies in pooled library volume mainly accounted for the varying TCR yields per sample.

This clonotype was seen many times. Antigen specificity is unknown. Time point reported: patch test 1, 2 weeks after DPC sensitization. Treatment meaning: therapeutic diphenylcyclopropenone sensitization with weekly scalp DPC. Germline CDR1 LGHDT, CDR2 YNNKEL (reference sequence). The V gene end was trimmed by 7 bases and the J gene end by 10 bases; junction bases not matched to a gene: 11. The CDR3 spans 15 residues. The study's findings and limits: Significantly more large CDR3 similarity clusters were formed by expanded TCRs than by controls.

TCRdb re-called the RACE reads through MiXCR, storing one row per CDR3 protein. Of over 95,000 distinct CDR3 sequences in the sample, 9.5% to 15% were seen once. The J gene is TRBJ1-6, the V gene TRBV3-1, with 9 bases matching TRBD1. Sample: whole blood, taken in connection with sensitization to the hapten diphenylcyclopropenone (DPC). This clonotype was obtained from a middle-aged woman with alopecia areata. Some clones in this sample may be carry-over from other donors' samples. CDR3 residues: CASTPGTGYGSPLHF. The DNA for the CDR3 is TGTGCCAGCACCCCCGGGACAGGGTATGGGTCACCCCTCCACTTT.